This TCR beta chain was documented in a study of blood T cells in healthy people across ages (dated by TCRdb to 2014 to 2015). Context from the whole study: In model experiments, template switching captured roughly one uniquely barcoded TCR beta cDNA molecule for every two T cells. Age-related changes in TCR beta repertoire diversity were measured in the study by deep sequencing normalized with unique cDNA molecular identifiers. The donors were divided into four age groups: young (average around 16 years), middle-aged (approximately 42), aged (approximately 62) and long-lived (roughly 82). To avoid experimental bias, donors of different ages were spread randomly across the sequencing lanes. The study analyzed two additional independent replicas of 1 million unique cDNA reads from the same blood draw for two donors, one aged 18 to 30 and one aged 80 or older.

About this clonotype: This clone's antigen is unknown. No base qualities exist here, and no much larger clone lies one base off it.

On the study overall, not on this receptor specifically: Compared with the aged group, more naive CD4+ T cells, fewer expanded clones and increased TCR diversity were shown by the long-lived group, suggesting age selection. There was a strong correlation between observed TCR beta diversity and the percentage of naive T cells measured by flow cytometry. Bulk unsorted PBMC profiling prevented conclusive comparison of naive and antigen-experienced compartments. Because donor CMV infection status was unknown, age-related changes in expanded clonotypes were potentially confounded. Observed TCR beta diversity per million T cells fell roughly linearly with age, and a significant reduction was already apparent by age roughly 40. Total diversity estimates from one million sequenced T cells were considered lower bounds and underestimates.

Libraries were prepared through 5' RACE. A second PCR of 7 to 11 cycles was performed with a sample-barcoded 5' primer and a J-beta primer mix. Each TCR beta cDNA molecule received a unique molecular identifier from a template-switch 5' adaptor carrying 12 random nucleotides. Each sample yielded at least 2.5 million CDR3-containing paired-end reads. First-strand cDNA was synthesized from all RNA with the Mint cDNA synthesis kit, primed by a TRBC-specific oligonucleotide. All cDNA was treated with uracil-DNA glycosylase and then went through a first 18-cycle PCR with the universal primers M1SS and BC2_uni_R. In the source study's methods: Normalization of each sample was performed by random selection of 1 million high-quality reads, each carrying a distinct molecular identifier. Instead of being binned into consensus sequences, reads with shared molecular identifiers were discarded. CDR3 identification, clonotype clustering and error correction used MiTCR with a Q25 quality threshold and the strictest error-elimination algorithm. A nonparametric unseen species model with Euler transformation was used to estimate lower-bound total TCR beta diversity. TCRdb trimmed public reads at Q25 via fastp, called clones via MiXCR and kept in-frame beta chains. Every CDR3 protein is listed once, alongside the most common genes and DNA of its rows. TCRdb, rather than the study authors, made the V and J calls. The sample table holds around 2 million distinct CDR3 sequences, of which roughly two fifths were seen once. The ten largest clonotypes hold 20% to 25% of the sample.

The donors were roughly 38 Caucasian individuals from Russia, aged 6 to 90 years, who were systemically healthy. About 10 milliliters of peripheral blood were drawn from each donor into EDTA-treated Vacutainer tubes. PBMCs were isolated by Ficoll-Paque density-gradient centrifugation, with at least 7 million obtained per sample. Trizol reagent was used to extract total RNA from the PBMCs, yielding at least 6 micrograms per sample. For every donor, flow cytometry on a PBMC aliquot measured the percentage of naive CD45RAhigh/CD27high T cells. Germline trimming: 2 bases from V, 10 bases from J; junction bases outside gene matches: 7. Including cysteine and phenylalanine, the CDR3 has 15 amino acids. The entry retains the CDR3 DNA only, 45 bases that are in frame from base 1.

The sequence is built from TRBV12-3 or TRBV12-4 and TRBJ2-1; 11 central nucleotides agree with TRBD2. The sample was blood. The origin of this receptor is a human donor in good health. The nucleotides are TGTGCCAGCAGTTTAAGGCTAGCGGGGGGAGACGAGCAGTTCTTC. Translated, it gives CASSLRLAGGDEQFF.